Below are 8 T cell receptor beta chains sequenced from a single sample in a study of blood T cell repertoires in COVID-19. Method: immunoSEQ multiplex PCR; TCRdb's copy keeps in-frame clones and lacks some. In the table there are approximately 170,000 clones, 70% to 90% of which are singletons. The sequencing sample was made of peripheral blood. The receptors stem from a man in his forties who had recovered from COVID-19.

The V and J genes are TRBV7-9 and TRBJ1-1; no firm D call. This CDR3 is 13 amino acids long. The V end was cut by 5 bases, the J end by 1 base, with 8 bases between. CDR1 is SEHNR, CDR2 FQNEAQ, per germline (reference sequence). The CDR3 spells CASSANRNTEAFF. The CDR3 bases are TGTGCCAGCAGCGCCAACAGGAACACTGAAGCTTTCTTT.

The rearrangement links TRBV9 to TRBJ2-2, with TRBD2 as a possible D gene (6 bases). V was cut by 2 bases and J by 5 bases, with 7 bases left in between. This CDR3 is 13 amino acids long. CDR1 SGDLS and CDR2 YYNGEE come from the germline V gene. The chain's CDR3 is CASSVGLTGELFF. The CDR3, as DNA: TGTGCCAGCAGCGTCGGACTAACCGGGGAGCTGTTTTTT.

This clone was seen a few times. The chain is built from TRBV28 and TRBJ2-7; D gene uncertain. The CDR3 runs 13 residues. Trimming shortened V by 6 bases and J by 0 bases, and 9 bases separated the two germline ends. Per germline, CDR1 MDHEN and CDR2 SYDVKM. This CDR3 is CASRRSSSYEQYF. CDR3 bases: TGTGCCAGCAGGAGGAGTAGCTCCTACGAGCAGTACTTC.

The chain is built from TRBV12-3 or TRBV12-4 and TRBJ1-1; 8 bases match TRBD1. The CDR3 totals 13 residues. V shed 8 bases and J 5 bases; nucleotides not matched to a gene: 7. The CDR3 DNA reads TGTGCCAGCCAGTCGGACAGGGTGACTGAAGCTTTCTTT. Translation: CASQSDRVTEAFF.

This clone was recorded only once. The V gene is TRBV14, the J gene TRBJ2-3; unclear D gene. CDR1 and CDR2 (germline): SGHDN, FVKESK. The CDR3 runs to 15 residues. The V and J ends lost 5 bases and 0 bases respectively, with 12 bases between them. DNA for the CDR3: TGTGCCAGCAGCAGTAGAATGTCTAGCACAGATACGCAGTATTTT. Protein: CASSSRMSSTDTQYF.

CDR3 sequence reads: CASSLNMAGRDYEQYF. The CDR3 DNA follows: TGTGCCAGCTCACTAAACATGGCGGGGAGAGACTACGAGCAGTACTTC. This chain links TRBV18 with TRBJ2-7; D possibly corresponds to TRBD2 (6 bases). The CDR3 is 16 residues long. Germline V lookup: CDR1 KGHSH, CDR2 LQKENI. V was cut by 4 bases and J by 3 bases, with 19 bases left in between.

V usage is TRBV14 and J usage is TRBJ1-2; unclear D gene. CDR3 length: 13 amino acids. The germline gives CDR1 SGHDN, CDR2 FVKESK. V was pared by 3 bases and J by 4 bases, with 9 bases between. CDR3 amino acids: CASSQGVTYGYTF. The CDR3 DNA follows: TGTGCCAGCAGCCAGGGAGTAACCTATGGCTACACCTTC.

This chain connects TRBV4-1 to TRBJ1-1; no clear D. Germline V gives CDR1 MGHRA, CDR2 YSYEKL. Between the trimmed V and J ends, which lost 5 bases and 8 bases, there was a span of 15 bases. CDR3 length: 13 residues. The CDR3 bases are TGCGCCAGCAGCATGATACGGGTGAGAGAAGCTTTCTTT. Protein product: CASSMIRVREAFF.